The entry below gives a single T cell receptor beta chain sequence along with its context. The antigen remains unidentified. The CDR3 extends over 15 amino acids. Germline CDR1 SNHLY, CDR2 FYNNEI. Germline trimming cut 4 bases from V and 6 bases from J; bases unmatched to any gene: 10. The data were produced by immunoSEQ multiplex PCR, yet TCRdb's version contains in-frame clones alone and is incomplete. The sample consists of 55,000 to 70,000 clones, over 70% of them appearing once. This specimen belongs to a study of PD-L1 blockade in urothelial cancer. Looking at the study overall: Starting in the mid-2010s, patients were given atezolizumab (1,200 mg intravenously every 3 weeks). General observations from the study: Expansion of tumor-associated blood clones at 3 weeks was greater in durable-benefit patients.

This TCR was recovered from a man aged 70-80 years with urothelial cancer. The chain uses TRBV2 and TRBJ2-3; TRBD2 matches at 7 bases. The sample consisted of PBMCs, taken around atezolizumab (anti-PD-L1) treatment. CDR3 amino acids: CASSVRVGAGDTQYF. The CDR3 bases are TGTGCCAGCAGTGTTCGGGTGGGAGCGGGGGATACGCAGTATTTT.